A selection of T cell receptor beta chains follows, all from one sample in a study of T-cell reconstitution after alpha-beta-depleted transplantation in children. TCRdb analysed the PCR reads with MiXCR anew, one entry per CDR3 protein. The sample shows more than 300,000 distinct CDR3 sequences, 15% to 20% of them seen only once. Specimen: PBMCs, mostly from graft donor cells, collected 360 days after TCRalphabeta/CD19-depleted stem cell transplant. Receptors originate from a male patient aged 2 to 9 who had a stem cell transplant for acute lymphoblastic leukemia, so the T cells may come from the graft donor. The CDR3 runs from the conserved cysteine through the conserved F or W. A D gene is named only where the DNA matches it firmly. For some rows the clone size is stated as once, few or many, or as a class when expanded; others skip it.

abundance: many; v_gene: TRBV12-3/TRBV12-4; d_gene: TRBD1; j_gene: TRBJ2-7; CDR3nt: TGTGCCAGCAGTCCACAACGGACAGGGGGCGTCCCACAGTACTTC; CDR3aa: CASSPQRTGGVPQYF
abundance: .; v_gene: TRBV5-6; d_gene: .; j_gene: TRBJ1-1; CDR3nt: TGTGCCAGCAGCTTGGGCGGAGTGACAGGGAACACTGAAGCTTTCTTT; CDR3aa: CASSLGGVTGNTEAFF
abundance: few; v_gene: TRBV20-1; d_gene: TRBD2; j_gene: TRBJ2-2; CDR3nt: TGCAGTGCTAGACAGGGTGCAAGCGGGGCGAACACCGGGGAGCTGTTTTTT; CDR3aa: CSARQGASGANTGELFF
abundance: few; v_gene: TRBV29-1; d_gene: TRBD1; j_gene: TRBJ2-5; CDR3nt: TGCAGCGTGTCCACCTACGGGACAGGGCGGCAAGAGACCCAGTACTTC; CDR3aa: CSVSTYGTGRQETQYF
abundance: few; v_gene: TRBV29-1; d_gene: .; j_gene: TRBJ2-7; CDR3nt: TGCAGCGAGGCAGCCCGGGACTCCTCCTACGAGCAGTACTTC; CDR3aa: CSEAARDSSYEQYF
abundance: many; v_gene: TRBV5-8; d_gene: .; j_gene: TRBJ2-5; CDR3nt: TGTGCCAGCAGCTTGGTGCGGGTTGGGAAAGAGACCCAGTACTTC; CDR3aa: CASSLVRVGKETQYF
abundance: .; v_gene: TRBV5-1; d_gene: .; j_gene: TRBJ2-1; CDR3nt: TGCGCCAGCAGCTTTAGGACAGCCGGCAATGAGCAGTTCTTC; CDR3aa: CASSFRTAGNEQFF
abundance: few; v_gene: TRBV7-8; d_gene: .; j_gene: TRBJ2-5; CDR3nt: TGTGCCAGCAGCTTACGGCAGGGAAGAGAGACCCAGTACTTC; CDR3aa: CASSLRQGRETQYF
abundance: .; v_gene: TRBV4-2; d_gene: .; j_gene: TRBJ2-1; CDR3nt: TGTGCCAGCAGCCAAGATGGTCCTAGCGCAAGCTCCTACAATGAGCAGTTCTTC; CDR3aa: CASSQDGPSASSYNEQFF
abundance: few; v_gene: TRBV30; d_gene: .; j_gene: TRBJ2-3; CDR3nt: TGTGCCCGTTCGCGCATCACAGGGTCGGATACGCAGTATTTT; CDR3aa: CARSRITGSDTQYF
abundance: .; v_gene: TRBV28; d_gene: .; j_gene: TRBJ2-3; CDR3nt: TGTGCCAGCAGTTTACTCTACCTTCTCCGCACAGATACGCAGTATTTT; CDR3aa: CASSLLYLLRTDTQYF
abundance: .; v_gene: TRBV4-3; d_gene: .; j_gene: TRBJ2-7; CDR3nt: TGCGCCAGCAGCCAAGATACTTCCTGGGAGCAGTACTTC; CDR3aa: CASSQDTSWEQYF
abundance: many; v_gene: TRBV28; d_gene: .; j_gene: TRBJ2-1; CDR3nt: TGTGCCAGCAGTTTATACAGCGGACTATACAATGAGCAGTTCTTC; CDR3aa: CASSLYSGLYNEQFF
abundance: .; v_gene: TRBV6-1; d_gene: TRBD1; j_gene: TRBJ2-7; CDR3nt: TGTGCCAGCAGCCTCAGGGACAGGTGGAGGGAGCAGTACTTC; CDR3aa: CASSLRDRWREQYF
abundance: few; v_gene: TRBV9; d_gene: TRBD2; j_gene: TRBJ2-1; CDR3nt: TGTGCCAGCAGCGTCGGGACTAGCGGGTGGAGCTCCTACAATGAGCAGTTCTTC; CDR3aa: CASSVGTSGWSSYNEQFF
abundance: .; v_gene: TRBV20-1; d_gene: .; j_gene: TRBJ2-5; CDR3nt: TGCAGTGCCGCGACTAGTCGGGAGACCCAGTACTTC; CDR3aa: CSAATSRETQYF
abundance: .; v_gene: TRBV9; d_gene: .; j_gene: TRBJ2-3; CDR3nt: TGTGCCACCAGCGTAGGCTCAGGAGATACGCAGTATTTT; CDR3aa: CATSVGSGDTQYF
abundance: .; v_gene: TRBV15; d_gene: .; j_gene: TRBJ2-2; CDR3nt: TGTGCCACCAGCAGAGCGGCAAGCACCGGGGAGCTGTTTTTT; CDR3aa: CATSRAASTGELFF
abundance: few; v_gene: TRBV6-2/TRBV6-3; d_gene: .; j_gene: TRBJ1-1; CDR3nt: TGTGCCAGCAGTTACGTCGGGGGGGGCACTGAAGCTTTCTTT; CDR3aa: CASSYVGGGTEAFF
abundance: many; v_gene: TRBV11-2; d_gene: TRBD2; j_gene: TRBJ2-3; CDR3nt: TGTGCCAGCAGCCCACTAGCGGTCTCCTCAGATACGCAGTATTTT; CDR3aa: CASSPLAVSSDTQYF
abundance: .; v_gene: TRBV12-3/TRBV12-4; d_gene: TRBD2; j_gene: TRBJ2-2; CDR3nt: TGTGCCAGCAGTATCGGGACTAGCGGTACCGGGGAGCTGTTTTTT; CDR3aa: CASSIGTSGTGELFF
abundance: few; v_gene: TRBV9; d_gene: TRBD2; j_gene: TRBJ2-5; CDR3nt: TGTGCCAGCAGCGCGCGAGCGGGAGTGGAAGAGACCCAGTACTTC; CDR3aa: CASSARAGVEETQYF
abundance: many; v_gene: TRBV6-1; d_gene: TRBD2; j_gene: TRBJ2-5; CDR3nt: TGTGCCAGCAGTCGACAACCATCCAAGACTAGCGGTAAAGAGACCCAGTACTTC; CDR3aa: CASSRQPSKTSGKETQYF
abundance: few; v_gene: TRBV6-2/TRBV6-3; d_gene: TRBD1; j_gene: TRBJ2-2; CDR3nt: TGTGCCAGCAGTCCCGGGACAGGGGCCGGGGAGCTGTTTTTT; CDR3aa: CASSPGTGAGELFF
abundance: few; v_gene: TRBV29-1; d_gene: TRBD2; j_gene: TRBJ2-5; CDR3nt: TGCAGCGTTAATCTAGCGGCCAGCACCCAAGAGACCCAGTACTTC; CDR3aa: CSVNLAASTQETQYF
abundance: few; v_gene: TRBV5-1; d_gene: .; j_gene: TRBJ2-7; CDR3nt: TGCGCCAGCAGCTTGGGTGGTAGGGGGTTCTACGAGCAGTACTTC; CDR3aa: CASSLGGRGFYEQYF
abundance: .; v_gene: TRBV27; d_gene: TRBD1; j_gene: TRBJ1-1; CDR3nt: TGTGCCAGCAGCGACAGGGGATACACTGAAGCTTTCTTT; CDR3aa: CASSDRGYTEAFF
abundance: .; v_gene: TRBV12-3/TRBV12-4; d_gene: .; j_gene: TRBJ2-3; CDR3nt: TGTGCCAGCAGTGAAGGACTTCCCACAGATACGCAGTATTTT; CDR3aa: CASSEGLPTDTQYF
abundance: .; v_gene: TRBV7-9; d_gene: TRBD1; j_gene: TRBJ1-1; CDR3nt: TGTGCCAGCAGCCGACAGGGGGGGATGAACACTGAAGCTTTCTTT; CDR3aa: CASSRQGGMNTEAFF
abundance: many; v_gene: TRBV20-1; d_gene: .; j_gene: TRBJ2-1; CDR3nt: TGCAGTGCTAGGGCCGTCCAGGAATCCTACAATGAGCAGTTCTTC; CDR3aa: CSARAVQESYNEQFF
abundance: .; v_gene: TRBV4-1; d_gene: TRBD1; j_gene: TRBJ2-7; CDR3nt: TGCGCCAGCAGCCGCGGGACAGGGGTGTACGAGCAGTACTTC; CDR3aa: CASSRGTGVYEQYF
abundance: few; v_gene: TRBV12-3/TRBV12-4; d_gene: TRBD1; j_gene: TRBJ1-5; CDR3nt: TGTGCCAGCAACACAGGGGGCAATCAGCCCCAGCATTTT; CDR3aa: CASNTGGNQPQHF
abundance: few; v_gene: TRBV5-1; d_gene: TRBD2; j_gene: TRBJ2-5; CDR3nt: TGCGCCAGCAGCTTTGAGCGGGAGAGGGAGACCCAGTACTTC; CDR3aa: CASSFERERETQYF
abundance: .; v_gene: TRBV18; d_gene: .; j_gene: TRBJ2-4; CDR3nt: TGTGCCAGTCACGGCCAGGAAAACATTCAGTACTTC; CDR3aa: CASHGQENIQYF
abundance: few; v_gene: TRBV15; d_gene: .; j_gene: TRBJ2-1; CDR3nt: TGTGCCACCAGCAGAGATGGTCGGGTTCCACCCTACAATGAGCAGTTCTTC; CDR3aa: CATSRDGRVPPYNEQFF
abundance: .; v_gene: TRBV19; d_gene: TRBD2; j_gene: TRBJ2-5; CDR3nt: TGTGCCAGTAGTATTCGCGAAGCGGGAATACAAGAGACCCAGTACTTC; CDR3aa: CASSIREAGIQETQYF
abundance: many; v_gene: TRBV28; d_gene: TRBD1; j_gene: TRBJ1-1; CDR3nt: TGTGCCAGCAGTCTCCCTGGACAGGGTAAAACTGAAGCTTTCTTT; CDR3aa: CASSLPGQGKTEAFF